This section outlines one TCR beta chain sequence together with its context. The antigen remains unidentified. This entry is derived from a study of cytomegalovirus exposure and HLA in healthy donors. Study outcomes and limitations: It is likely that the observed cluster of highly shared sequence variants was a sequencing artifact. Most TCR sequences showed up rarely, but some public TCRs showed up in many donors. Among TCR beta chains, those listed as cytomegalovirus-associated numbered some 170.

A multiplex PCR was run with 60 Vbeta primers and 13 Jbeta primers. Authors' data handling: There were some 87 million unique TCR beta chains by a later count, and about 12 million of them were shared. TCRdb's copy holds only in-frame clones and misses some; the assay was immunoSEQ multiplex PCR. The V and J calls and clone size come from that table; D and trimming were worked out from the DNA. In the table there are some 200,000 clones, roughly 84% of which are singletons. The sequence was obtained from a woman aged 45-60 years in good health and CMV-seropositive. The specimen sequenced was PBMCs.

In DNA form, the CDR3 reads TGTGCCAGCAGCCCGGACGGAGGTACGCAGTATTTT. This codes for CASSPDGGTQYF. The rearrangement links TRBV5-6 to TRBJ2-3; D is possibly TRBD2 (5 bases). The CDR3 sequence is 12 residues long. CDR1 is SGHDT and CDR2 is YYEEEE in the germline V gene. The V and J ends lost 4 bases and 8 bases respectively, with 11 bases between them.